This passage covers 25 T cell receptor beta chains from one sample sequenced in a study of beta chain features in type 1 diabetes. What was sequenced were expressed TCRB transcripts, since all of the isolated RNA had been reverse transcribed. The protocol was immunoSEQ multiplex PCR, while the TCRdb copy is restricted to in-frame clones and leaves out a portion. The sample lists about 710,000 clones, more than 13% seen once, with 0.04% in the top ten. The study's findings and limits: TCRB CDR3s from Type 1 diabetes patients were moderately but significantly shorter in all four CD4+ subsets.

Antigen specificity for these receptors is unknown. The sequenced sample consisted of naive CD4+ T cells from blood. These receptors were taken from a man between 18 and 35 years old with type 1 diabetes.

This clone was seen more than once but under ten times. V is TRBV30 and J is TRBJ1-2; D possibly corresponds to TRBD1 (6 bases). The germline V gene has CDR1 GTSNPN and CDR2 SVGIG (reference sequence). V was pared by 0 bases and J by 14 bases, with 22 bases between. The CDR3 has 14 residues. The DNA for the CDR3 is TGTGCCTGGAGTGTCAGCCCGGGGCAGGGGATGAGGACCTTC. Translation gives CAWSVSPGQGMRTF.

The gene calls are TRBV10-1 and TRBJ2-7, with 12 bases that match TRBD2. Germline V gene sequence: CDR1 WNHNN, CDR2 SYGVQD (reference sequence). With V trimmed by 0 bases and J by 4 bases, 4 bases remained unmatched. This CDR3 contains 16 residues. The CDR3 DNA sequence: TGCGCCAGCAGTGAGTCTCCGACTAGCGGGAGTTACGAGCAGTACTTC. Protein product: CASSESPTSGSYEQYF.

This clone was seen a few times. V gene TRBV7-9 combines with J gene TRBJ1-5, with no clear D. This CDR3 spans 13 amino acids. V was pared by 0 bases and J by 0 bases, with 0 bases between. CDR1 is SEHNR, CDR2 FQNEAQ, per germline (reference sequence). CDR3 DNA: TGTGCCAGCAGCTTAGCTAGCAATCAGCCCCAGCATTTT. The encoded protein is CASSLASNQPQHF. The complete variable domain, with remaining parts taken from reference TRBV7-9 and TRBJ1-5, reads DTGVSQNPRHKITKRGQNVTFRCDPISEHNRLYWYRQTLGQGPEFLTYFQNEAQLEKSRLLSDRFSAERPKGSFSTLEIQRTEQGDSAMYLCASSLASNQPQHFGDGTRLSIL.

This clone has a handful of counts. The CDR3 coding sequence is TGTGCCAGCACCCTGGTCCGTGCAGGGGATGGCTACACCTTC. Protein sequence: CASTLVRAGDGYTF. This chain uses TRBV9 with TRBJ1-2; possibly TRBD1 for D (6 bases). The CDR3 sequence is 14 residues long. V shed 6 bases and J shed 6 bases, with 18 bases lying between them. The germline CDR1 and CDR2 sequences are SGDLS and YYNGEE.

In the case of this clone: At the DNA level, this CDR3 is encoded by other sequences in the same sample as well. The rearrangement uses TRBV7-2 and TRBJ1-5; a weak D match, TRBD1 (6 bases). V lost 0 bases and J 5 bases, leaving 8 bases between the germline ends. Germline CDR1 SGHTA, CDR2 FQGNSA. The CDR3 contains 14 residues. Written as DNA, the CDR3 is TGTGCCAGCAGCTTAGCGGGGGGCGATCAGCCCCAGCATTTT. It yields the protein CASSLAGGDQPQHF.

The chain employs TRBV30 and TRBJ2-5, with D perhaps matching TRBD1 (6 bases). V was shortened by 0 bases and J by 0 bases, with 11 bases between the two germline ends. Germline V gene lookup returns CDR1 GTSNPN and CDR2 SVGIG (reference sequence). The CDR3 consists of 15 residues. The CDR3 nucleotides read TGTGCCTGGAGTGTCAGGGGTGGGTACCAAGAGACCCAGTACTTC. It is translated as CAWSVRGGYQETQYF.

The chain employs TRBV30 and TRBJ2-1, with TRBD1 as a possible D gene (6 bases). CDR1 GTSNPN and CDR2 SVGIG come from the germline V gene (reference sequence). CDR3 length: 15 amino acids. Deletions cut 0 bases from V and 6 bases from J, with 15 bases between. DNA for the CDR3: TGTGCCTGGAGTGTCCTAGGGGGAGTAAGCAATGAGCAGTTCTTC. It codes for CAWSVLGGVSNEQFF.

CDR3 in DNA: TGTGCCATCAGTGAGTCGAATAACTTGACCGGCTCCTACGAGCAGTACTTC. Protein product: CAISESNNLTGSYEQYF. The V gene is TRBV10-3, the J gene TRBJ2-7; D gene uncertain. Per the germline V gene, CDR1 is ENHRY and CDR2 is SYGVKD. The CDR3 runs 17 residues. V was trimmed by 0 bases and J by 0 bases, leaving 15 bases between them.

CDR3 DNA: TGTGCCAGCTCACCACGGGCAGCCGGAGGGGTAATCACAGATACGCAGTATTTT. It codes for CASSPRAAGGVITDTQYF. The chain uses TRBV18 and TRBJ2-3, with D maybe TRBD2 (6 bases). This CDR3 region has 18 residues. Germline CDR1 and CDR2: KGHSH and LQKENI. V lost 1 base and J 2 bases, leaving 19 bases between the germline ends.

The DNA for the CDR3 is TGTGCCAGCAAGAGCGGCCAAGAGACCCAGTACTTC. This gives the protein CASKSGQETQYF. The chain has TRBV6-6 and TRBJ2-5; D is perhaps TRBD2 (5 bases). V was cut by 7 bases and J by 1 base, with 7 bases left in between. The germline gives CDR1 MNHNY, CDR2 SVGAGI (reference sequence). The length of the CDR3 is 12 residues.

The chain carries TRBV29-1 and TRBJ2-5; D could derive from TRBD1 or TRBD2 (5 bases each). This CDR3 comprises 13 residues. Looked up from germline, CDR1 is SQVTM and CDR2 is ANQGSEA. V was trimmed by 3 bases and J by 1 base, leaving 9 bases between them. In DNA form, the CDR3 reads TGCAGCGTTGACCGGGACCTCCAAGAGACCCAGTACTTC. Its translation is CSVDRDLQETQYF. Combining the CDR3 with reference TRBV29-1 and TRBJ2-5 gives the whole variable domain SAVISQKPSRDICQRGTSLTIQCQVDSQVTMMFWYRQQPGQSLTLIATANQGSEATYESGFVIDKFPISRPNLTFSTLTVSNMSPEDSSIYLCSVDRDLQETQYFGPGTRLLVL.

A few counts support this clone. V gene TRBV4-3 combines with J gene TRBJ2-2, with TRBD1 as a possible D gene (5 bases). The CDR3 has 15 residues. Trimming took off 3 bases at V and 2 bases at J, with 10 bases between the two ends. Germline CDR1 and CDR2: LGHNA and YSLEER. CDR3 DNA sequence: TGCGCCAGCAGCCATATCGACAGAAACACCGGGGAGCTGTTTTTT. Protein: CASSHIDRNTGELFF.

This clone was seen a handful of times. The rearrangement uses TRBV7-2 and TRBJ2-3, with 8 bases lining up with TRBD2. The germline gives CDR1 SGHTA, CDR2 FQGNSA. Trimming cost V 2 bases and J 3 bases; bases outside gene matches: 4. This CDR3 region has 15 residues. CDR3 amino acids: CASSLRREGTDTQYF. The CDR3 bases are TGTGCCAGCAGCTTAAGACGGGAGGGGACAGATACGCAGTATTTT.

This clone was seen ten or more times. The genes are TRBV10-3 and TRBJ2-7; perhaps TRBD1 as D (6 bases). V was cut by 2 bases and J by 3 bases, with 11 bases left in between. The CDR3 extends over 14 amino acids. CDR1 ENHRY and CDR2 SYGVKD come from the germline V gene. As DNA, the CDR3 is TGTGCCATCAGTGAGCCCCGACAGGACTACGAGCAGTACTTC. It encodes CAISEPRQDYEQYF.

The V gene is TRBV15, the J gene TRBJ1-5; the D gene is possibly TRBD1 (5 bases). V was cut by 0 bases and J by 0 bases, with 9 bases left in between. CDR1 and CDR2 (germline): LNHNV, YYDKDF (reference sequence). The CDR3 is 16 amino acids. DNA for the CDR3: TGTGCCACCAGCAGAGATCTGACAGATAGCAATCAGCCCCAGCATTTT. Protein: CATSRDLTDSNQPQHF.

CDR3 DNA: TGTGCCTGGAGTTTTTACAGGGGCGAGCAGTACTTC. It yields the protein CAWSFYRGEQYF. The chain has TRBV30 and TRBJ2-7, with 7 nucleotides matching TRBD1. Germline trimming cut 2 bases from V and 6 bases from J; bases unmatched to any gene: 4. The CDR3 covers 12 residues. Germline CDR1 GTSNPN, CDR2 SVGIG (reference sequence).

The chain combines TRBV6-5 with TRBJ1-2; D gene ambiguous. Germline-derived CDR1 and CDR2 are MNHEY and SVGAGI. Trimming removed 2 bases at V and 6 bases at J, with 10 bases between. The CDR3 is 13 amino acids. CDR3 amino acids: CASSYQRYDGYTF. CDR3 sequence (DNA): TGTGCCAGCAGTTACCAACGGTACGATGGCTACACCTTC.

The chain recombines TRBV7-9 with TRBJ2-7; D ambiguous. CDR1 is SEHNR and CDR2 is FQNEAQ in the germline V gene (reference sequence). The CDR3 contains 11 residues. V was clipped by 8 bases and J by 1 base, with 6 bases between them. The CDR3 region is CASEDSYEQYF. As DNA, the CDR3 is TGTGCCAGCGAGGATTCCTACGAGCAGTACTTC. Combining the CDR3 with reference TRBV7-9 and TRBJ2-7 gives the whole variable domain DTGVSQNPRHKITKRGQNVTFRCDPISEHNRLYWYRQTLGQGPEFLTYFQNEAQLEKSRLLSDRFSAERPKGSFSTLEIQRTEQGDSAMYLCASEDSYEQYFGPGTRLTVT.

In its sample, this clone was seen a few times. The rearrangement joins TRBV6-5 to TRBJ2-3; 7 bases are a match to TRBD1. CDR1 and CDR2 from the germline V gene are MNHEY and SVGAGI. The CDR3 runs to 14 residues. Trimming removed 5 bases from V and 1 base from J; junction bases left unmatched: 3. The CDR3 DNA follows: TGTGCCAGCAGTCCCGACAGGGGCACAGATACGCAGTATTTT. Protein: CASSPDRGTDTQYF.

V gene TRBV4-3 combines with J gene TRBJ1-2; 8 nucleotides match TRBD1. This CDR3 contains 15 residues. The ends lost 0 bases at V and 4 bases at J; junction bases unmatched: 4. Germline CDR1 LGHNA, CDR2 YSLEER. In nucleotides, the CDR3 is TGCGCCAGCAGCCAAGAAAGGGACAGGAGCTATGGCTACACCTTC. Translated, it gives CASSQERDRSYGYTF.

The chain joins TRBV5-6 to TRBJ2-2; 9 bases are a match to TRBD1. CDR1 is SGHDT, CDR2 YYEEEE, per germline. The CDR3 runs 16 residues. After removal of 1 base from V and 3 bases from J, the junction contained 4 bases not matched to a gene. The CDR3: CASSLIDRGDTGELFF. In nucleotides, the CDR3 is TGTGCCAGCAGCTTGATAGACAGGGGGGACACCGGGGAGCTGTTTTTT.

This sequence joins TRBV7-2 and TRBJ2-7, with TRBD1 matching over 9 bases. The germline V gene has CDR1 SGHTA and CDR2 FQGNSA. The CDR3 spans 13 residues. The V and J ends lost 6 bases and 6 bases, in that order; junction bases with no gene match: 6. CDR3 region: CASRLGQGFEQYF. The CDR3 nucleotides are TGTGCCAGCAGACTGGGACAGGGTTTCGAGCAGTACTTC.

This clone has more than one count but fewer than ten. The CDR3 DNA sequence: TGTGCCAGCAGTGCAGTATTAAACCTCTCTGGGGCCAACGTCCTGACTTTC. The encoded protein is CASSAVLNLSGANVLTF. The genes are TRBV27 and TRBJ2-6; D gene ambiguous. The CDR3 contains 17 residues. The germline V and J ends were trimmed by 5 bases and 0 bases, with 14 bases remaining between them. Germline lookup yields CDR1 MNHEY and CDR2 SMNVEV (reference sequence). The full variable domain, rest sourced from reference TRBV27 and TRBJ2-6, is EAQVTQNPRYLITVTGKKLTVTCSQNMNHEYMSWYRQDPGLGLRQIYYSMNVEVTDKGDVPEGYKVSRKEKRNFPLILESPSPNQTSLYFCASSAVLNLSGANVLTFGAGSRLTVL.

The gene calls are TRBV5-1 and TRBJ2-5; 7 positions match TRBD2. Germline V gives CDR1 SGHRS, CDR2 YFSETQ. The CDR3 spans 14 residues. V was clipped by 4 bases and J by 3 bases; unmatched bases: 6. The CDR3 DNA is TGCGCCAGCAGCCATTCTAGCGGAGAAGAGACCCAGTACTTC. Protein product: CASSHSSGEETQYF.

This clone was detected only a few times. The chain carries TRBV5-4 and TRBJ2-2, with D perhaps matching TRBD2 (5 bases). Germline V gene lookup returns CDR1 SGHNT and CDR2 YYREEE (reference sequence). The V end was cut by 0 bases, the J end by 0 bases, with 6 bases between. CDR3 length: 15 amino acids. CDR3 region: CASSLELANTGELFF. CDR3 in DNA: TGTGCCAGCAGCTTGGAACTAGCGAACACCGGGGAGCTGTTTTTT.